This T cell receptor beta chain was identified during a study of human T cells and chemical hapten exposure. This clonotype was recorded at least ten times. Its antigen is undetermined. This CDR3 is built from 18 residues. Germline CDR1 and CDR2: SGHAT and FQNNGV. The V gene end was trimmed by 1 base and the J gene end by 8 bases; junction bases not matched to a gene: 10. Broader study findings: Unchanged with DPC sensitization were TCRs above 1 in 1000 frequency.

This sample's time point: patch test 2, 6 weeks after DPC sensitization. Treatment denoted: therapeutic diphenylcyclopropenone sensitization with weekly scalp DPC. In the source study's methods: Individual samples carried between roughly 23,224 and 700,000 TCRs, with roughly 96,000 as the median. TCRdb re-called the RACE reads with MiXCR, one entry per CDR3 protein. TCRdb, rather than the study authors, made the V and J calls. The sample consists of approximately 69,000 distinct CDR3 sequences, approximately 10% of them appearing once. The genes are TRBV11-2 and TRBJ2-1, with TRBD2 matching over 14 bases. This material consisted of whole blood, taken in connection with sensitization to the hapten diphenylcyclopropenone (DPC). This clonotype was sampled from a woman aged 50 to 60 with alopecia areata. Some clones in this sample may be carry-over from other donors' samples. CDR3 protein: CASSLGGLAGAGGHEQFF. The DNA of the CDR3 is TGTGCCAGCAGCTTAGGGGGACTAGCGGGAGCCGGAGGCCATGAGCAGTTCTTC.